This T cell receptor beta chain came from a study of T cell repertoires in cytomegalovirus infection. Overall study: CMV infection and matching HLA type were both indicated by public TCR beta signatures.

Study-level results: Individuals carrying CMV plus the relevant HLA were identified by cumulative frequency of public TCR beta families. Within the response measured ex vivo, HLA-C-restricted CMV-specific TCR beta clonotypes were dominant.

TCRdb re-called the reads through MiXCR, storing one row per CDR3 protein. The sample records 740,000 or so distinct CDR3 sequences, approximately 40% being singletons. A note on this clonotype: Its antigen is currently unknown.

The CDR3 loop spans 14 amino acids. The V gene end was trimmed by 4 bases and the J gene end by 5 bases; junction bases not matched to a gene: 3. The sample taken for sequencing was PBMCs. This TCR was recovered from a human donor in good health (CMV status not recorded). Some clones in this sample may be carry-over from other donors' samples. The chain recombines TRBV23-1 with TRBJ1-5, with 9 bases identical to TRBD1. TRBV23-1 is designated an ORF whose function remains uncertain. The CDR3 bases are TGCGCCAGCAGTCGGGACAGGGCCTATCAGCCCCAGCATTTT. Its protein is CASSRDRAYQPQHF.